This T cell receptor (beta chain) was profiled in a study of shared clonotypes between healthy human individuals (TCRdb year 2020). Study-level background: The cohort comprised a couple of women and a few men aged 18 to 49 years. Leukapheresis yielded between about 0.85 and 10 billion PBMCs per donor. To estimate repertoire size and how much clonotypes are shared between individuals, the study performed deep sequencing of blood TCR repertoires from five healthy adults. Different laboratories and diverse techniques were used to prepare libraries and sequence TCR repertoires, to increase sequencing depth and limit assay-specific biases.

For this chain, trimming is 1 base at the V end and 0 bases at the J end, and the number of junction bases without a gene match is 7. According to the germline V gene (reference sequence), CDR1 reads LNHNV and CDR2 reads YYDKDF. The CDR3 contains 17 residues, cysteine and phenylalanine counted. Here the CDR3 DNA is all that survives: 51 bases in frame from base 1. Broader findings and caveats from the paper: Pairwise subsampling led to the expectation that sequencing depth would affect the degree of clonotype sharing among donors. The genetic and exposure-history diversity represented was limited by the small number of donors. Sampling was restricted to blood, and TCR repertoires in tissue are likely to differ from TCR repertoires in blood.

As to this clone: It lacks a known antigen. No per-base quality is available; no much larger clone lies one base away.

Using the deep immunoSEQ assay, multiplex PCR amplified TCR CDR3 regions from genomic DNA. Genomic DNA extracted from each cell subset was distributed evenly over all wells of several immunoSEQ 96-well plates, and each plate served as one replicate. Each replicate PCR for unsorted PBMC received 300 to 350 ng genomic DNA, equal to approximately 30,000 T cell genomes. Genomic DNA from unsorted PBMC was sequenced over ten immunoSEQ deep assay plates. Purified libraries were measured with a Qubit 3.0 fluorometer, size-checked on a Bioanalyzer 2100, and measured again with the KAPA Library Quantification kit. Every immunoSEQ 96-well plate was sequenced on a separate single-read 150-cycle Illumina NextSeq 550 flow cell. Concerning the study's data processing: Because the immunoSEQ output held only junctional sequences and lacked quality scores, the filtering could not match the filtering applied to full-length reads. Sequences were annotated with PyIR, a Python wrapper for IgBLAST v1.9, and V/J genes and CDR3 were assigned using IMGT germline references. Reads were filtered out if the reads had weak V/J assignments (E-value above 1e-6), no CDR3, stop codons, out-of-frame junctions, or ambiguous translated residues. A V3J clonotype was defined by an identical inferred V gene, J gene, and CDR3 amino acid sequence. The percentage overlap between two repertoires was calculated by dividing the number of shared unique clonotypes by the size of the smaller repertoire. Richness of each repertoire was evaluated using RTK rarefaction, the Chao1 estimator, and Recon v2.1 estimates of unobserved clonotypes. The clones in this table, taken by TCRdb from immuneACCESS, are in-frame only. Not every clone is retained; where verified, under half of the shortfall comes from an unresolved V gene, and the cause of the rest is unknown. Clone size and the V and J calls come from that table; the DNA yielded D and trimming. The sample table holds approximately 500,000 clones, of which approximately 79% were seen once. Under 15% of the sample rests with the top ten.

The donors were healthy, HIV-negative adults who had no recently reported acute infections or vaccinations. Every donor was a Caucasian adult living in Nashville, Tennessee, USA. In the unsorted samples, 87 million or so PBMCs were counted, and genomic DNA was extracted using the QIAamp DNA Blood Mini kit. Blood was collected by leukapheresis, and PBMCs were isolated by Ficoll-Histopaque density gradient centrifugation and then cryopreserved in liquid nitrogen vapor phase. Sequencing was carried out using PBMCs. The V and J genes are TRBV15 and TRBJ2-3; 7 of the junction bases match TRBD1. The sequence was obtained from a woman aged 40 to 50 in good health. Some clones in this sample may be carry-over from other donors' samples. In nucleotide form, the sequence is TGTGCCACCAGCAGAGGGACCGGGACAGCAAGCACAGATACGCAGTATTTT. Translated, this is CATSRGTGTASTDTQYF.